The source of this TCR beta chain is a study of blood T cell repertoires in COVID-19. This clone was seen just once. TCRdb keeps only in-frame clones here, not all; method: immunoSEQ multiplex PCR. The sample holds 310,000 or so clones, roughly 87% seen once. J lost 1 base, V lost 4 bases, and 3 bases had no gene match. Germline CDR1 LGHNA, CDR2 YNFKEQ. The CDR3 spans 15 residues. This sequence was found in a woman in her late teens or twenties who had recovered from COVID-19. The chain has TRBV4-2 and TRBJ1-5, with TRBD1 identical over 8 bases. The sample comprised PBMCs or T cells enriched from blood (not recorded which). CDR3 in amino acids: CASSLDRGSNQPQHF. The CDR3 nucleotides are TGTGCCAGCAGCCTAGACAGGGGAAGCAATCAGCCCCAGCATTTT.